The clone carrying this T cell receptor beta chain has a count of ten or more. Its target is unknown. The data were taken from a study of metastatic and nonmetastatic thyroid tumors. Study background: Samples came from malignant and benign thyroid patients, and repertoires were compared across blood and tumor or nodule tissue.

Overall study results and limits: Significantly higher TCR beta diversity was reportedly seen in malignant thyroid tumors than benign nodules, in blood and tumor.

Authors' methods: The study's classifier, a distant-metastasis tool for papillary thyroid cancer, was built using CDR3 differences across clinicopathological groups. Using MiXCR, TCRdb re-called clones from the PCR reads. TCRdb's processing, not the authors', yielded these V and J calls. The sample lists 10,000 to 15,000 clones; roughly a quarter were seen once. All patients reached thyroid surgery having received no treatment beforehand. Germline loops: CDR1 SGHTA, CDR2 FQGTGA. The CDR3 extends over 13 amino acids. Unmatched junction bases numbered 6, after V lost 5 bases and J lost 8 bases. V usage is TRBV7-3 and J usage is TRBJ1-2; 9 bases align to TRBD1. The TCR was taken from a female donor with papillary thyroid cancer or a benign thyroid nodule (not recorded which). Some clones in this sample may be carry-over from other donors' samples. What was sequenced was tumor tissue. Here the CDR3 reads CASSKQGAEGYTF. CDR3 nucleotide sequence: TGTGCCAGCAGCAAACAGGGGGCAGAAGGCTACACCTTC.